This TCR beta chain was retrieved from a study of cytomegalovirus exposure and HLA in healthy donors. Study overall: T cells numbering about 179 million yielded around 120 million unique TCR beta sequences in an earlier analysis. Study-wide findings and caveats: The study listed about 150 cytomegalovirus-associated TCR beta chains.

Notes on this clone: The target antigen is unknown.

The CDR3 covers 17 residues. CDR1 and CDR2 (germline): SGHDT, YYEEEE. Between the trimmed V and J ends, which lost 4 bases and 2 bases, there was a span of 20 bases. PCR used 60 Vbeta primers and 13 Jbeta primers. Assay used: immunoSEQ multiplex PCR; TCRdb lists only in-frame clones, some missing. This sample has under 150,000 clones, with around 10% found just once. The clonotype comes from a male donor in good health and CMV-seronegative. The V gene is TRBV5-6, the J gene TRBJ2-3; TRBD1 is a possible D gene (7 bases). The sample consisted of PBMCs. CDR3 amino acids: CASSGGAGGTSTDTQYF. The DNA for the CDR3 is TGTGCCAGCAGCGGAGGAGCAGGGGGGACCTCCACAGATACGCAGTATTTT. The whole variable domain, remainder taken from reference TRBV5-6 and TRBJ2-3, is DAGVTQSPTHLIKTRGQQVTLRCSPKSGHDTVSWYQQALGQGPQFIFQYYEEEERQRGNFPDRFSGHQFPNYSSELNVNALLLGDSALYLCASSGGAGGTSTDTQYFGPGTRLTVL.